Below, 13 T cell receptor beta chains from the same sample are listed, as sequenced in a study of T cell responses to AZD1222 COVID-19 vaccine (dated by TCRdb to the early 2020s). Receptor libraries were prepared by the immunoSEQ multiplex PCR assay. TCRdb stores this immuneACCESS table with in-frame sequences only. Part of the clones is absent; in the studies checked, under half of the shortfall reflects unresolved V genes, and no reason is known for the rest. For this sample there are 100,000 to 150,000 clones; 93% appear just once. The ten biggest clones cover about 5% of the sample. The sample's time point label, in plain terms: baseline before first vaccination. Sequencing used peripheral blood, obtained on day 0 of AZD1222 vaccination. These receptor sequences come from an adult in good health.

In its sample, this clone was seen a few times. DNA of the CDR3: TGCGCCAGCAGCTTGGGATGGGGGGTGCCTGAAGCTTTCTTT. Its protein product is CASSLGWGVPEAFF. This chain uses TRBV5-1 with TRBJ1-1; tentative D call: TRBD1 (5 bases). The CDR3 is made up of 14 amino acids. The germline V gene has CDR1 SGHRS and CDR2 YFSETQ. The V end was cut by 0 bases, the J end by 6 bases, with 12 bases between. The full variable domain, in which reference TRBV5-1 and TRBJ1-1 provide the parts outside the CDR3, is KAGVTQTPRYLIKTRGQQVTLSCSPISGHRSVSWYQQTPGQGLQFLFEYFSETQRNKGNFPGRFSGRQFSNSRSEMNVSTLELGDSALYLCASSLGWGVPEAFFGQGTRLTVV.

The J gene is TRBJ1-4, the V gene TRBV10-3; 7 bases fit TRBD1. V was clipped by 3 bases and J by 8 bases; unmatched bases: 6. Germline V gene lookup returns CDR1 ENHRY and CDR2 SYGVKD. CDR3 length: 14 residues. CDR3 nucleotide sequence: TGTGCCATCAGTGAAAGGGGGCGCGCGGAAAAACTGTTTTTT. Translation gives CAISERGRAEKLFF.

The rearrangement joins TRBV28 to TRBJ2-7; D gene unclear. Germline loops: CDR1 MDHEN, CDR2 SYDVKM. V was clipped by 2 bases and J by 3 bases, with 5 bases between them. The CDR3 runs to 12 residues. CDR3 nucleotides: TGTGCCAGCAGTTTAAACGTCTACGAGCAGTACTTC. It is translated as CASSLNVYEQYF.

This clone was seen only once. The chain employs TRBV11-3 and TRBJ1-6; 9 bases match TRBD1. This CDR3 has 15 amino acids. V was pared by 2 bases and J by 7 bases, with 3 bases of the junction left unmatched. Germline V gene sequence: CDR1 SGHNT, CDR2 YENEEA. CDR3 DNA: TGTGCCAGCAGCTTAAGTGGACAGGGGAATTCACCCCTCCACTTT. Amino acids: CASSLSGQGNSPLHF. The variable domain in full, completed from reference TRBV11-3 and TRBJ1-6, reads EAGVVQSPRYKIIEKKQPVAFWCNPISGHNTLYWYLQNLGQGPELLIRYENEEAVDDSQLPKDRFSAERLKGVDSTLKIQPAELGDSAVYLCASSLSGQGNSPLHFGNGTRLTVT.

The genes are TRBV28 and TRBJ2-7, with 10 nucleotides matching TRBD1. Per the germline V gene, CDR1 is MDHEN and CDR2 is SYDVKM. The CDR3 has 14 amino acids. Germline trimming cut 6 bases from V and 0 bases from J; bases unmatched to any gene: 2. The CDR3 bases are TGTGCCAGCAGGGGACAGGGGTACTCCTACGAGCAGTACTTC. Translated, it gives CASRGQGYSYEQYF.

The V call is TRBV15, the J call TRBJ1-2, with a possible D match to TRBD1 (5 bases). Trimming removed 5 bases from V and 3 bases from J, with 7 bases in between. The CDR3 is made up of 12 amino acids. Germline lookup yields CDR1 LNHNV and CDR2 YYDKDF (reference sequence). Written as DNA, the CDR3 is TGTGCCACCAGCCAGGGAGACTATGGCTACACCTTC. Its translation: CATSQGDYGYTF.

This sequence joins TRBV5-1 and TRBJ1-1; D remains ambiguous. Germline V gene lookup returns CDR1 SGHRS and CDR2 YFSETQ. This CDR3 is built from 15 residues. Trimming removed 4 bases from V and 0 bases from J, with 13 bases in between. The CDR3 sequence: CASSPPMRLNTEAFF. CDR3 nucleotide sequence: TGCGCCAGCAGCCCGCCTATGCGATTGAACACTGAAGCTTTCTTT.

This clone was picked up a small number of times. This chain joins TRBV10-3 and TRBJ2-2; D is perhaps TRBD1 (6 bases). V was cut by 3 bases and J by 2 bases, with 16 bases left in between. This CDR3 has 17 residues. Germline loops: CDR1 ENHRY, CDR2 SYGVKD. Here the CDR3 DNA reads TGTGCCATCAGTGATGCCCGGCCAGGGGCCAACACCGGGGAGCTGTTTTTT. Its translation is CAISDARPGANTGELFF.

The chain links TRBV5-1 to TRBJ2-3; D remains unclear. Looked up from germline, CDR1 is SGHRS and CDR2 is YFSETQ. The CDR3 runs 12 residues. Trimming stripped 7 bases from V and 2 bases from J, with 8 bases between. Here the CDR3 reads CASSVLTDTQYF. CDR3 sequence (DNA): TGCGCCAGCTCAGTACTCACAGATACGCAGTATTTT.

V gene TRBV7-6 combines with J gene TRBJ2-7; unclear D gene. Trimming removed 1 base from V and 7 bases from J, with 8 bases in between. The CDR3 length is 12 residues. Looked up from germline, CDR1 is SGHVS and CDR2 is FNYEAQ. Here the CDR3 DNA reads TGTGCCAGCAGCTTAGGGGTCGGGGAGCAGTACTTC. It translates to CASSLGVGEQYF.

As DNA, the CDR3 is TGCGCCAGCAGCTTGAGGACTAGCCAAGAGACCCAGTACTTC. As protein: CASSLRTSQETQYF. This chain links TRBV5-1 with TRBJ2-5; 7 bases align to TRBD2. CDR1 and CDR2 (germline): SGHRS, YFSETQ. The CDR3 length is 14 residues. V shed 1 base, J shed 1 base, and the junction held 1 base outside the gene matches. The full variable domain, completed using reference TRBV5-1 and TRBJ2-5, is KAGVTQTPRYLIKTRGQQVTLSCSPISGHRSVSWYQQTPGQGLQFLFEYFSETQRNKGNFPGRFSGRQFSNSRSEMNVSTLELGDSALYLCASSLRTSQETQYFGPGTRLLVL.

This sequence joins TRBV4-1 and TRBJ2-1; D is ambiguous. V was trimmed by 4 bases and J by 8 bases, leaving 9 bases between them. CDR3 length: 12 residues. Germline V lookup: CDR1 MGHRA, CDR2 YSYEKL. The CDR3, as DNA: TGCGCCAGCAGCCTTTCTCAGTATGAGCAGTTCTTC. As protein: CASSLSQYEQFF.

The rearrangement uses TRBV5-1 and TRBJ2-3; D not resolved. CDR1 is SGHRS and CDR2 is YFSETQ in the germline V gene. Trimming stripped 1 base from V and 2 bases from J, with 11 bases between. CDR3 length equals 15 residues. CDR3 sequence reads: CASSLSGRFTDTQYF. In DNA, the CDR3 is TGCGCCAGCAGCTTGTCGGGTCGCTTCACAGATACGCAGTATTTT.